This is a list of T cell receptor beta chains from one sample in a study of T-cell memory formation after mild COVID-19. MiXCR, run by TCRdb on the 5' RACE reads, gives a single entry per CDR3 protein. The sample comprises some 330,000 distinct CDR3 sequences, more than 20% of which are singletons, and roughly an eighth rests with the top ten. The material sequenced was PBMCs or a T cell subset sorted from them (not recorded which). The source is an adult woman who had mild COVID-19 (a few samples of this study predate the infection). Cell type and time point are not known. The CDR3 runs from the conserved cysteine through the conserved F or W. D genes are given only for firm matches. A row's size may be missing; if present it is once, few, many or a size class.

NA	12	TRBV12-3/TRBV12-4	TRBJ1-1	NA	TGTGCCAGCAGAACTCAGAGCGCTGAAGCTTTCTTT	CASRTQSAEAFF
TRBD1	16	TRBV4-1	TRBJ2-3	few	TGCGCCAGCAGCCCGACCACAGGGGGCTATGCAGATACGCAGTATTTT	CASSPTTGGYADTQYF
NA	15	TRBV6-5	TRBJ2-3	many	TGTGCCAGCAGTCACCTCCGGGCTAGCACAGATACGCAGTATTTT	CASSHLRASTDTQYF
NA	15	TRBV30	TRBJ2-7	NA	TGTGCCTGGAGTGTGGGACTTACCCCTTTCTACGAGCAGTACTTC	CAWSVGLTPFYEQYF
TRBD1	21	TRBV24-1	TRBJ2-6	NA	TGTGCCACCAGTGATATCCCCAACTACAGGGGTGAAAACTCTGGGGCCAACGTCCTGACTTTC	CATSDIPNYRGENSGANVLTF
NA	16	TRBV20-1	TRBJ2-6	few	TGCAGTGCTGGGGCGGGGGCGAGATCTGGGGCCAACGTCCTGACTTTC	CSAGAGARSGANVLTF
NA	16	TRBV24-1	TRBJ2-3	few	TGTGCCACCAGTGATTTGCGGCGGGGAGCCACAGATACGCAGTATTTT	CATSDLRRGATDTQYF
TRBD1	16	TRBV12-3/TRBV12-4	TRBJ1-5	few	TGTGCCAGCAGTCAGGGACAGGGGGTCCTCAATCAGCCCCAGCATTTT	CASSQGQGVLNQPQHF
TRBD2	14	TRBV20-1	TRBJ2-1	many	TGCAGTGCTCCAAGCGGGGCCTCCTACAATGAGCAGTTCTTC	CSAPSGASYNEQFF
NA	14	TRBV27	TRBJ1-1	NA	NA	CASSFLAGGTEAFF
NA	12	TRBV12-3/TRBV12-4	TRBJ1-1	NA	TGTGCCAGCATCTCCTCTGGCACTGAAGCTTTCTTT	CASISSGTEAFF
NA	14	TRBV9	TRBJ2-3	NA	TGTGCCAGCAGCGCCGAGGGGATGACAGATACGCAGTATTTT	CASSAEGMTDTQYF
TRBD1	15	TRBV9	TRBJ2-1	few	TGTGCCAGCAGCGTAGGGACAGGGGGCTACAATGAGCAGTTCTTC	CASSVGTGGYNEQFF
NA	12	TRBV7-9	TRBJ2-1	few	TGTGCCAGCAGTCGAGTTCCCAATGAGCAGTTCTTC	CASSRVPNEQFF
TRBD1	16	TRBV5-1	TRBJ2-1	few	TGCGCCAGCAGCCAGGGGACAGGCGAATCCTACAATGAGCAGTTCTTC	CASSQGTGESYNEQFF
TRBD1	15	TRBV10-3	TRBJ1-1	NA	TGTGCCATCAGTGAGTCCCCTGGACAGGGAACTGAAGCTTTCTTT	CAISESPGQGTEAFF
TRBD1	16	TRBV24-1	TRBJ2-3	NA	TGTGCCACCAGTGCGGGACAGGCCCTTTGGGAAGGTACGCAGTATTTT	CATSAGQALWEGTQYF
NA	13	TRBV5-1	TRBJ2-1	few	TGCGCCAGCAATCTTGGCTCCTACAATGAGCAGTTCTTC	CASNLGSYNEQFF
NA	15	TRBV10-3	TRBJ2-3	NA	TGTGCCATCAGTGATTTTACTAGTCGCACAGATACGCAGTATTTT	CAISDFTSRTDTQYF
TRBD1	14	TRBV6-5	TRBJ1-4	NA	TGTGCCAGCAAGAACAGGGGTGGTAATGAAAAACTGTTTTTT	CASKNRGGNEKLFF
NA	12	TRBV7-2	TRBJ1-1	NA	TGTGCCAGCAGCTTCTTGAACGGTGAAGCTTTCTTT	CASSFLNGEAFF
NA	14	TRBV24-1	TRBJ2-3	NA	TGTGCCACCAGTGATTTGCACAACACAGATACGCAGTATTTT	CATSDLHNTDTQYF
NA	18	TRBV3-1	TRBJ2-3	few	TGTGCCAGCAGCCAAAAGGCGGGGCCTGGATTATACACAGATACGCAGTATTTT	CASSQKAGPGLYTDTQYF
TRBD2	15	TRBV29-1	TRBJ2-1	NA	TGCAGCGTTGAGAGCGGGAGGGCCGACTTGGATGAGCAGTTCTTC	CSVESGRADLDEQFF
NA	13	TRBV4-1	TRBJ1-5	NA	TGCGCCAGCAGCCAAGCATCGAATCAGCCCCAGCATTTT	CASSQASNQPQHF
NA	14	TRBV4-3	TRBJ1-1	few	TGCGCCAGCAGCCAAGACCCTAGACAGGAGTCAGCTTTCTTT	CASSQDPRQESAFF
TRBD1	15	TRBV5-1	TRBJ2-2	many	TGCGCCAGCAGCTGGACAGGGGGCAGCACCGGGGAGCTGTTTTTT	CASSWTGGSTGELFF
TRBD2	15	TRBV10-3	TRBJ2-1	NA	TGTGCCATCAGTGAGGCGGCGGGAGTAGTGAATGAGCAGTTCTTC	CAISEAAGVVNEQFF
NA	15	TRBV2	TRBJ1-5	NA	TGTGCCAGCAGTGAGACGGGACAATTCAATCAGCCCCAGCATTTT	CASSETGQFNQPQHF
NA	16	TRBV9	TRBJ1-2	few	TGTGCCAGCAGCGTAGCGCAGGGCCCGGAAAACTATGGCTACACCTTC	CASSVAQGPENYGYTF
TRBD2	15	TRBV7-9	TRBJ2-7	few	TGTGCCAGCAGCCGGGGACTAGCGGAGAGCTACGAGCAGTACTTC	CASSRGLAESYEQYF
NA	15	TRBV6-1	TRBJ2-3	NA	TGTGCCAGCAGAGGGTTTGGGGGGAGCACAGATACGCAGTATTTT	CASRGFGGSTDTQYF
NA	14	TRBV9	TRBJ2-6	few	TGTGCCAGCAGCCTCTACTCTGGGGCCAACGTCCTGACTTTC	CASSLYSGANVLTF
TRBD2	14	TRBV9	TRBJ2-7	NA	TGTGCCAGCAGCCCAGCGGGACGTTCCTACGAGCAGTACTTC	CASSPAGRSYEQYF
NA	14	TRBV18	TRBJ2-7	NA	TGTGCCAGCTCACCGGGGCATACCACCTACGAGCAGTACTTC	CASSPGHTTYEQYF
TRBD1	18	TRBV4-2	TRBJ1-1	NA	TGTGCCAGCAGCCAAGATTTCGGAGGGGGGACAGGGGGCTCTGAAGCTTTCTTT	CASSQDFGGGTGGSEAFF
NA	15	TRBV7-6	TRBJ2-3	NA	TGTGCCAGCAGCTTAGGACACGGGAGCACAGATACGCAGTATTTT	CASSLGHGSTDTQYF
NA	15	TRBV7-9	TRBJ1-2	NA	TGTGCCAGCAGCTTAGCGCTGGGGGGGCCCCTGAGCTACACCTTC	CASSLALGGPLSYTF
TRBD2	15	TRBV6-1	TRBJ2-7	once	TGTGCCAGCAGTCCACTAGCGGGAGTCACCCGGGAGCAGTACTTC	CASSPLAGVTREQYF
TRBD2	15	TRBV6-2/TRBV6-3	TRBJ2-1	NA	TGTGCCAGCAGTTATTTTAGCGGGAGTAGCAATGAGCAGTTCTTC	CASSYFSGSSNEQFF
TRBD1	16	TRBV24-1	TRBJ2-1	NA	TGTGCCACCAGTGACCACGGGACAGCAGTCTACAATGAGCAGTTCTTC	CATSDHGTAVYNEQFF
NA	15	TRBV5-1	TRBJ2-3	NA	TGCGCCAGCAGCATTGGACACATTAGCACAGATACGCAGTATTTT	CASSIGHISTDTQYF
NA	14	TRBV27	TRBJ2-2	few	TGTGCCAGCAGCCTTTTGACGGGCACCGGGGAGCTGTTTTTT	CASSLLTGTGELFF
TRBD1	15	TRBV18	TRBJ1-1	NA	TGTGCCAGCTCACCTACCGGGACAGGGAACGCTGAAGCTTTCTTT	CASSPTGTGNAEAFF
NA	14	TRBV7-9	TRBJ1-1	NA	TGTGCCAGCAGCTTATATGGAGAGAACACTGAAGCTTTCTTT	CASSLYGENTEAFF
NA	16	TRBV7-9	TRBJ1-4	few	TGTGCCAGCAGCCGACCCGCGACGGACCCTAATGAAAAACTGTTTTTT	CASSRPATDPNEKLFF
NA	13	TRBV7-3	TRBJ2-1	many	TGTGCCAGCAGCTGGAAGGGGAGCAATGAGCAGTTCTTC	CASSWKGSNEQFF
NA	16	TRBV24-1	TRBJ2-2	few	TGTGCCACCAGTGAGGCCGGGACACTAAACACCGGGGAGCTGTTTTTT	CATSEAGTLNTGELFF
NA	15	TRBV6-5	TRBJ1-2	few	TGTGCCAGCAGTTCCGAGACAGGCCCCCTAAGAGGCTACACCTTC	CASSSETGPLRGYTF
NA	13	TRBV6-2/TRBV6-3	TRBJ1-1	few	TGTGCCAGCAGTTACCTAACACATTCATTGGCTTTCTTT	CASSYLTHSLAFF
TRBD1	17	TRBV5-1	TRBJ2-3	few	TGCGCCAGCAGCTTGGCGGTGACAGGGGGCGACACAGATACGCAGTATTTT	CASSLAVTGGDTDTQYF